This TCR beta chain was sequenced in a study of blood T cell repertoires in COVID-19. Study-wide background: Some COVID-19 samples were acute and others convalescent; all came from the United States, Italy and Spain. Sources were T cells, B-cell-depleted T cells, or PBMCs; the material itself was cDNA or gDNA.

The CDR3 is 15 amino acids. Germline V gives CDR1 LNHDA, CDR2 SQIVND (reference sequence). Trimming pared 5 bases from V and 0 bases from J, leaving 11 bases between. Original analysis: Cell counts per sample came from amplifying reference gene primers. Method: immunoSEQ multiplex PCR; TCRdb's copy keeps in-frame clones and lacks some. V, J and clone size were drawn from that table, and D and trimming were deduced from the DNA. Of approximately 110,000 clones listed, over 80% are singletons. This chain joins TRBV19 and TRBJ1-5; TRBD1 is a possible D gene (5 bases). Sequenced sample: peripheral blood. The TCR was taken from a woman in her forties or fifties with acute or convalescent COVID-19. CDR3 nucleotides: TGTGCCAGTAGTGCCTCGGACAATAGCAATCAGCCCCAGCATTTT. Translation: CASSASDNSNQPQHF.